These T cell receptor beta chains were read from a single sample in a study of control samples from healthy donors and cancer patients. Measured with immunoSEQ multiplex PCR; TCRdb has only the in-frame clones, and not every one. The sample carries about 86,000 clones, 85% to 90% recorded once. Sequencing used PBMCs. The origin of the receptors is a woman aged 50 to 60 with colorectal cancer. Both conserved end residues are trimmed from each CDR3. Each record gives: D gene, CDR3 length, V gene, J gene, CDR3 protein. The D gene is left open where the match is weak.

D gene: TRBD2
CDR3 length: 17
V gene: TRBV7-2
J gene: TRBJ2-5
CDR3 protein: ASSLEAPGLAGDLETQY

D gene: TRBD2
CDR3 length: 14
V gene: TRBV10-3
J gene: TRBJ2-1
CDR3 protein: AISEWKTSGEVEQF

D gene: TRBD1
CDR3 length: 13
V gene: TRBV19
J gene: TRBJ1-5
CDR3 protein: ASSMGQISNQPQH

D gene: .
CDR3 length: 11
V gene: TRBV24-1
J gene: TRBJ2-2
CDR3 protein: ATSRSGIGELF

D gene: .
CDR3 length: 14
V gene: TRBV3-1/TRBV3-2
J gene: TRBJ2-5
CDR3 protein: ASSLFTGGLKETQY

D gene: TRBD1
CDR3 length: 13
V gene: TRBV10-3
J gene: TRBJ2-2
CDR3 protein: AIRQGQGVTGELF

D gene: .
CDR3 length: 9
V gene: TRBV3-1/TRBV3-2
J gene: TRBJ1-1
CDR3 protein: ASSHTQGLV

D gene: TRBD1
CDR3 length: 12
V gene: TRBV2
J gene: TRBJ1-2
CDR3 protein: ASSEGQGYYGYT

D gene: .
CDR3 length: 12
V gene: TRBV6-5
J gene: TRBJ1-5
CDR3 protein: ASSPGLLNQPQH

D gene: .
CDR3 length: 12
V gene: TRBV7-2
J gene: TRBJ2-3
CDR3 protein: ASSPTTSTDTQY

D gene: TRBD1
CDR3 length: 13
V gene: TRBV15
J gene: TRBJ2-3
CDR3 protein: ATSRRDRDTDTQY

D gene: .
CDR3 length: 12
V gene: TRBV5-6
J gene: TRBJ1-2
CDR3 protein: ASSLEQGIYGYT

D gene: TRBD2
CDR3 length: 10
V gene: TRBV2
J gene: TRBJ2-1
CDR3 protein: ASRNSGGASF

D gene: TRBD1
CDR3 length: 13
V gene: TRBV7-2
J gene: TRBJ2-4
CDR3 protein: ASSLTTGGKNIQY

D gene: .
CDR3 length: 10
V gene: TRBV29-1
J gene: TRBJ1-1
CDR3 protein: SVGGGTTEAF

D gene: TRBD1
CDR3 length: 13
V gene: TRBV4-3
J gene: TRBJ1-2
CDR3 protein: ASSQGQGGNYGYT

D gene: .
CDR3 length: 10
V gene: TRBV7-8
J gene: TRBJ2-3
CDR3 protein: ASSLFLDTQY

D gene: .
CDR3 length: 10
V gene: TRBV14
J gene: TRBJ1-5
CDR3 protein: ASSHLGGPQH